One sample yielded the 20 T cell receptor beta chains listed below, sequenced in a study of metastatic and nonmetastatic thyroid tumors. All patients were untreated before thyroid surgery. TCRdb re-clonotyped the PCR reads through MiXCR. Among 8,000 to 10,000 clones, approximately 22% were seen once, and the ten largest hold around 17%. The source material was adjacent normal tissue. The receptors stem from a female donor with papillary thyroid cancer or a benign thyroid nodule (not recorded which). Some clones in this sample may be carry-over from other donors' samples.

The chain is built from TRBV6-1 and TRBJ1-5; possibly TRBD1 for D (5 bases). CDR3 length: 17 amino acids. Germline V gene lookup returns CDR1 MNHNS and CDR2 SASEGT. V was pared by 2 bases and J by 0 bases, with 14 bases between. The CDR3 sequence is CASSELGGIFSNQPQHF. The CDR3 nucleotides are TGTGCCAGCAGTGAATTGGGGGGGATCTTTAGCAATCAGCCCCAGCATTTT.

With respect to this clone: The junction does not match germline at one end; this may be a read error. The chain recombines TRBV6-1 with TRBJ1-1, with D unclear. This CDR3 comprises 15 residues. Germline V gene data show CDR1 as MNHNS and CDR2 as SASEGT. The CDR3 loop is CASSQSTTGYTEALF. CDR3 sequence (DNA): TGTGCCAGCAGTCAATCGACCACTGGGTACACTGAGGCTCTCTTT.

This sequence joins TRBV6-1 and TRBJ1-1; the match to TRBD1 covers 8 bases. J gave up 10 bases and V 6 bases, and 7 bases lay outside the gene matches. This CDR3 contains 12 residues. Germline V gene data show CDR1 as MNHNS and CDR2 as SASEGT. CDR3 residues: CASRRTGYVAFF. Here the CDR3 DNA reads TGTGCCAGCAGGAGGACAGGGTACGTAGCTTTCTTT.

This clone appeared many times. Other DNA sequences within the sample encode an identical CDR3. The V call is TRBV7-9, the J call TRBJ1-6, with unresolved D. This CDR3 region has 15 residues. Trimming removed 1 base at V and 8 bases at J, with 12 bases between. The germline gives CDR1 SEHNR, CDR2 FQNEAQ (reference sequence). CDR3 in DNA: TGTGCCAGCAGCTTAGGAGTAGGATCGGATTCACCCCTCCACTTT. Residues: CASSLGVGSDSPLHF.

The table lists this clone with many counts. This rearrangement joins TRBV7-9 to TRBJ2-5, with D possibly matching TRBD2 (5 bases). Trimming cost V 3 bases and J 0 bases, with 11 bases left between them. The CDR3 length is 15 residues. CDR1 and CDR2 from the germline V gene are SEHNR and FQNEAQ (reference sequence). CDR3 sequence reads: CASSLAWRYQETQYF. The DNA of the CDR3 is TGTGCCAGCAGCTTGGCGTGGAGGTACCAAGAGACCCAGTACTTC. Full variable domain (outside the CDR3, taken from reference TRBV7-9 and TRBJ2-5): DTGVSQNPRHKITKRGQNVTFRCDPISEHNRLYWYRQTLGQGPEFLTYFQNEAQLEKSRLLSDRFSAERPKGSFSTLEIQRTEQGDSAMYLCASSLAWRYQETQYFGPGTRLLVL.

The genes are TRBV7-9 and TRBJ2-7; weak D call: TRBD1 (5 bases). Germline V lookup: CDR1 SEHNR, CDR2 FQNEAQ (reference sequence). This CDR3 spans 15 amino acids. V lost 2 bases and J lost 2, with 13 bases in between. The CDR3 sequence is CASSLRQGRPYEQYF. The CDR3 nucleotides read TGTGCCAGCAGCTTACGGCAGGGTAGGCCCTACGAGCAGTACTTC.

The sample holds many counts of this clone. The gene calls are TRBV7-3 and TRBJ1-1; D gene ambiguous. The CDR3 extends over 14 amino acids. CDR1 is SGHTA, CDR2 FQGTGA, per germline. The V and J ends lost 1 base and 0 bases respectively, with 6 bases between them. The chain's CDR3 is CASSLSSLNTEAFF. The CDR3 region has the DNA TGTGCCAGCAGCTTAAGCAGCCTGAACACTGAAGCTTTCTTT.

The rearrangement uses TRBV29-1 and TRBJ2-1; D ambiguous. CDR1 and CDR2 from the germline V gene are SQVTM and ANQGSEA. This CDR3 has 17 residues. The germline V and J ends were trimmed by 3 bases and 2 bases, with 20 bases remaining between them. The CDR3 coding sequence is TGCAGCGTTGAGTTACCGACAAGAGCGACAACCTACAATGAGCAGTTCTTC. Amino acids: CSVELPTRATTYNEQFF.

By sample fraction, this clone is medium-sized. The J gene is TRBJ2-7, the V gene TRBV12-3 or TRBV12-4; a possible D gene is TRBD2 (5 bases). The CDR3 contains 14 residues. V was trimmed by 6 bases and J by 1 base, leaving 13 bases between them. The CDR3 nucleotides read TGTGCCAGCAGCTCATACCGGAGGTCCTACGAGCAGTACTTC. Encoded protein: CASSSYRRSYEQYF.

Concerning this clone itself: The CDR3 end shows no conserved phenylalanine or tryptophan, and so a read error is likely. This chain links TRBV11-2 with TRBJ2-7, with a weak D call TRBD2 (5 bases). The CDR3 runs 15 residues. V gave up 1 base and J gave up 5 bases, with 15 bases separating them. In germline, CDR1 is SGHAT, CDR2 FQNNGV. CDR3 sequence (DNA): TGTGCCAGCAGCTTAGGGGCTAGCAGGCGCCACGAGCAGTACCTC. Protein product: CASSLGASRRHEQYL.

Comments on this clone: This is likely a read error, given that the CDR3 carries no conserved phenylalanine or tryptophan at its end. The rearrangement links TRBV7-8 to TRBJ2-7, with D maybe TRBD2 (5 bases). The CDR3 extends over 14 amino acids. The germline V and J ends were trimmed by 3 bases and 4 bases, with 13 bases remaining between them. Germline loops: CDR1 SGHVS, CDR2 FQNEAQ. The CDR3 region has the DNA TGTGCCAGCAGCTTCGGGGTGGCCATTTACGAGCAGTACCTC. It codes for CASSFGVAIYEQYL.

The chain couples TRBV6-1 to TRBJ1-1; weak D call: TRBD1 (6 bases). CDR1 is MNHNS, CDR2 SASEGT, per germline. The CDR3 runs 15 residues. V lost 2 bases and J lost 5, with 15 bases in between. CDR3 DNA sequence: TGTGCCAGCAGTGAATGGTACTCAGGGGTTACTGAAGCTTTCTTT. It specifies CASSEWYSGVTEAFF.

The J gene is TRBJ2-1, the V gene TRBV20-1; D uncertain. There are 13 residues in the CDR3. The germline V and J ends were trimmed by 5 bases and 10 bases, with 18 bases remaining between them. Germline lookup yields CDR1 DFQATT and CDR2 SNEGSKA (reference sequence). CDR3 DNA: TGCAGTGCTGTACCCAGCTCCTACAGCGAGCAGTTCTTC. It specifies CSAVPSSYSEQFF.

In its sample, this clone was seen a few times. The V call is TRBV6-1, the J call TRBJ2-3; D possibly corresponds to TRBD2 (6 bases). Trimming took 3 bases from V and 2 from J, leaving 12 bases between them. The germline V gene encodes CDR1 MNHNS and CDR2 SASEGT. The CDR3 is made up of 15 amino acids. CDR3 bases: TGTGCCAGCAGTGACCGGGGAGGAGTCACAGATACGCAGTATTTT. It yields the protein CASSDRGGVTDTQYF.

This clone was detected only a few times. The chain uses TRBV6-1 and TRBJ1-2; D call uncertain. Trimming removed 5 bases at V and 5 bases at J, with 21 bases between. The CDR3 is 16 residues long. The V gene's germline CDR1 is MNHNS and CDR2 SASEGT. CDR3 sequence reads: CASSHLYGAPWYGYTF. CDR3 nucleotides: TGTGCCAGCAGTCACCTGTATGGCGCCCCATGGTATGGCTACACCTTC.

The CDR3 coding sequence is TGTGCCAGCAGTTACAAAGGGAACGAGCAGTACTTC. Translation: CASSYKGNEQYF. The chain combines TRBV6-6 with TRBJ2-7, with D uncertain. The V gene's germline CDR1 is MNHNY and CDR2 SVGAGI (reference sequence). The CDR3 has 12 amino acids. Trimming stripped 2 bases from V and 5 bases from J, with 7 bases between.

Details on this clone: Germline is not matched at one junction end, which may reflect a read error. The chain carries TRBV7-8 and TRBJ1-3; the D gene is possibly TRBD1 (5 bases). Per germline, CDR1 SGHVS and CDR2 FQNEAQ. This CDR3 spans 16 amino acids. The CDR3, as DNA: TGTGCCAGCAGCCGGGGCATCCCAGTCTCTGGAAACACCTTATATTTT. Amino acids: CASSRGIPVSGNTLYF.

This clone has at least ten counts. The J gene is TRBJ1-1, the V gene TRBV29-1, with D possibly TRBD1 on 6 matching bases. From germline, CDR1 is SQVTM and CDR2 ANQGSEA. V was pared by 7 bases and J by 6 bases, with 18 bases between. The length of the CDR3 is 13 residues. CDR3 coding DNA: TGCAGCGCCCGTTTGGGGGGCGCGGCTGAAGCTTTCTTT. This translates into CSARLGGAAEAFF.

By sample share, this clone is medium-sized (0.01 to 0.1%). The chain employs TRBV6-5 and TRBJ1-2; TRBD1 aligns across 8 bases. With 0 bases clipped from V and 5 bases from J, the junction kept 8 bases outside the gene matches. The CDR3 totals 16 residues. The germline CDR1 and CDR2 sequences are MNHEY and SVGAGI. CDR3 nucleotide sequence: TGTGCCAGCAGTTACTCTTATGGGACAGGAGCTTATGGCTACACCTTC. Translation: CASSYSYGTGAYGYTF.

This clone occurred many times. It may be a read error: a sequence one base away is much more abundant. The chain links TRBV2 to TRBJ1-5, with D maybe TRBD1 (6 bases). V gave up 3 bases and J gave up 8 bases, with 14 bases separating them. Germline CDR1 SNHLY, CDR2 FYNNEI. CDR3 size: 14 residues. CDR3 residues: CASSDRGLGKPQHF. As DNA, the CDR3 is TGTGCCAGCAGTGACAGGGGCCTGGGGAAGCCCCAGCATTTT.